The 18 T cell receptor beta chains reported below all come from one sample, sequenced in a study of blood T cell repertoires in COVID-19. Assay used: immunoSEQ multiplex PCR; TCRdb lists only in-frame clones, some missing. The repertoire includes a few hundred thousand clones, roughly 90% of them detected once, and under 20% sits in the top ten. The sample taken for sequencing was PBMCs or T cells enriched from blood (not recorded which). The receptors originated from a woman in her twenties or thirties who had recovered from COVID-19.

V gene TRBV19 combines with J gene TRBJ2-2, with 7 bases lining up with TRBD1. V was clipped by 5 bases and J by 6 bases; unmatched bases: 6. Germline CDR1 reads LNHDA; CDR2 reads SQIVND (reference sequence). CDR3 length equals 14 residues. The CDR3 protein is CASSATGMPGELFF. For the CDR3, the DNA is TGTGCCAGTAGTGCGACAGGGATGCCCGGGGAGCTGTTTTTT.

The chain couples TRBV12-3 or TRBV12-4 to TRBJ1-1; D not resolved. The ends were cut back, 5 bases at V and 5 bases at J, with 12 bases in the middle. CDR3 length: 13 residues. CDR3 region: CASSLRTGTEAFF. CDR3 DNA sequence: TGTGCCAGCAGTCTTCGGACGGGGACTGAAGCTTTCTTT.

The gene calls are TRBV4-3 and TRBJ2-3; D is possibly TRBD1 (5 bases). The CDR3 loop spans 17 amino acids. V lost 0 bases to trimming and J lost 1 base, with 14 bases between them. Looked up from germline, CDR1 is LGHNA and CDR2 is YSLEER. As DNA, the CDR3 is TGCGCCAGCAGCCAAGACCCCCACCCCAGGGGCACAGATACGCAGTATTTT. Its translation: CASSQDPHPRGTDTQYF.

The genes are TRBV4-3 and TRBJ2-7; 14 nucleotides agree with TRBD2. This CDR3 has 17 amino acids. V was clipped by 3 bases and J by 5 bases; unmatched bases: 9. CDR1 and CDR2 (germline): LGHNA, YSLEER. The CDR3 sequence is CASSQDRTSGRFHEQYF. As DNA, the CDR3 is TGCGCCAGCAGCCAGGACCGGACTAGCGGGAGGTTCCACGAGCAGTACTTC.

This chain's CDR3 is CASSLGTGSPNQPQHF. The CDR3 DNA follows: TGCGCCAGCAGCTTGGGGACAGGGAGTCCCAATCAGCCCCAGCATTTT. The V call is TRBV5-1, the J call TRBJ1-5; 8 bases are shared with TRBD1. Germline V lookup: CDR1 SGHRS, CDR2 YFSETQ. The CDR3 runs to 16 residues. V was clipped by 0 bases and J by 3 bases; unmatched bases: 5. The full variable domain, in which reference TRBV5-1 and TRBJ1-5 provide the parts outside the CDR3, is KAGVTQTPRYLIKTRGQQVTLSCSPISGHRSVSWYQQTPGQGLQFLFEYFSETQRNKGNFPGRFSGRQFSNSRSEMNVSTLELGDSALYLCASSLGTGSPNQPQHFGDGTRLSIL.

The chain employs TRBV11-3 and TRBJ2-7; D is perhaps TRBD2 (6 bases). Germline V lookup: CDR1 SGHNT, CDR2 YENEEA. Trimming pared 1 base from V and 4 bases from J, leaving 14 bases between. The CDR3 is 15 residues long. CDR3: CASSLGGAGSYEQYF. The CDR3 region has the DNA TGTGCCAGCAGCTTAGGCGGGGCAGGGTCGTACGAGCAGTACTTC.

Note on this clone: One junction end disagrees with the germline gene, perhaps due to a read error. The gene calls are TRBV5-6 and TRBJ1-1, with D maybe TRBD1 (5 bases). Germline assignment: CDR1 SGHDT and CDR2 YYEEEE. The CDR3 sequence is 15 residues long. The CDR3 bases are TGTGCCAGCAGCTTGGGTGGGGGGACCACCACTCAAGCTTTCTTT. It yields the protein CASSLGGGTTTQAFF.

This clone is a singleton in its sample. The J gene is TRBJ1-5, the V gene TRBV7-9; 10 bases match TRBD1. The V segment lost 4 bases and the J segment 5 bases; nucleotides outside the gene matches: 2. The germline CDR1 and CDR2 sequences are SEHNR and FQNEAQ (reference sequence). This CDR3 has 14 amino acids. The CDR3 reads CASSSDRGDQPQHF. In DNA form, the CDR3 reads TGTGCCAGCAGCTCGGACAGGGGGGATCAGCCCCAGCATTTT.

This clone was observed once. The chain joins TRBV28 to TRBJ1-3; TRBD1 matches 7 bases. Germline CDR1 and CDR2: MDHEN and SYDVKM. CDR3 length: 16 residues. Germline trimming cut 5 bases from V and 0 bases from J; bases unmatched to any gene: 7. CDR3 sequence reads: CASSQGGTASGNTIYF. In nucleotides, the CDR3 is TGTGCCAGCAGTCAAGGAGGGACAGCCTCTGGAAACACCATATATTTT. The full variable domain, completed using reference TRBV28 and TRBJ1-3, is DVKVTQSSRYLVKRTGEKVFLECVQDMDHENMFWYRQDPGLGLRLIYFSYDVKMKEKGDIPEGYSVSREKKERFSLILESASTNQTSMYLCASSQGGTASGNTIYFGEGSWLTVV.

The genes are TRBV7-2 and TRBJ2-2, with 7 positions matching TRBD2. With 3 bases clipped from V and 9 bases from J, the junction kept 16 bases outside the gene matches. The CDR3 runs 17 residues. Germline V gives CDR1 SGHTA, CDR2 FQGNSA. CDR3 loop: CASSLVSGAPVGRELFF. In DNA, the CDR3 is TGTGCCAGCAGCTTGGTGAGCGGGGCCCCCGTAGGCAGGGAGCTGTTTTTT.

The V gene is TRBV7-6, the J gene TRBJ2-1; possibly TRBD2 for D (5 bases). CDR1 and CDR2 (germline): SGHVS, FNYEAQ. CDR3 length equals 16 residues. Trimming removed 2 bases at V and 5 bases at J, with 16 bases between. The CDR3 protein is CASSLFPREFNNEQFF. The CDR3 bases are TGTGCCAGCAGCTTATTCCCAAGGGAGTTTAACAATGAGCAGTTCTTC.

The chain joins TRBV28 to TRBJ1-5, with 7 bases lining up with TRBD1. V lost 6 bases and J lost 4; bases outside the gene matches: 6. This CDR3 contains 14 residues. Germline CDR1 is MDHEN and CDR2 is SYDVKM. CDR3 residues: CASRVGQSNQPQHF. The CDR3, as DNA: TGTGCCAGCAGGGTGGGACAGAGTAATCAGCCCCAGCATTTT.

The chain links TRBV7-3 to TRBJ2-7; D ambiguous. This CDR3 spans 13 amino acids. The germline V gene has CDR1 SGHTA and CDR2 FQGTGA. V gave up 2 bases and J gave up 6 bases, with 11 bases separating them. CDR3 DNA: TGTGCCAGCAGCTTAGGTCCCAGAACCGAGCAGTACTTC. It encodes CASSLGPRTEQYF. Looking up the rest from reference TRBV7-3 and TRBJ2-7 gives the full variable domain: GAGVSQTPSNKVTEKGKYVELRCDPISGHTALYWYRQSLGQGPEFLIYFQGTGAADDSGLPNDRFFAVRPEGSVSTLKIQRTERGDSAVYLCASSLGPRTEQYFGPGTRLTVT.

Note on this clone: The sample holds other DNA sequences that translate to the same CDR3. The CDR3 DNA sequence: TGTGCCAGTAGTATCGGGGGGGTGAACACTGAAGCTTTCTTT. This sequence encodes CASSIGGVNTEAFF. The chain joins TRBV19 to TRBJ1-1, with D perhaps matching TRBD1 (5 bases). The CDR3 has 14 amino acids. V lost 3 bases and J 0 bases, leaving 8 bases between the germline ends. The germline V gene encodes CDR1 LNHDA and CDR2 SQIVND (reference sequence).

This clone was seen once. The gene calls are TRBV4-1 and TRBJ2-5, with D perhaps matching TRBD1 (5 bases). Germline values: CDR1 MGHRA, CDR2 YSYEKL. V gave up 0 bases and J gave up 5 bases, with 13 bases separating them. This CDR3 has 15 residues. The DNA for the CDR3 is TGCGCCAGCAGCCAAGAAGTGGGCGCAGGGGAGACCCAGTACTTC. Translated, it gives CASSQEVGAGETQYF.

This sequence joins TRBV14 and TRBJ2-3, with a weak D call TRBD2 (6 bases). CDR3 length: 15 amino acids. CDR1 is SGHDN and CDR2 is FVKESK in the germline V gene. With 1 base removed from V and 1 base from J, the gap between germline ends came to 9 bases. The CDR3 region has the DNA TGTGCCAGCAGCCAAGCGGGGGTCGGCACAGATACGCAGTATTTT. Translating it yields CASSQAGVGTDTQYF. The full variable domain, in which reference TRBV14 and TRBJ2-3 provide the parts outside the CDR3, is EAGVTQFPSHSVIEKGQTVTLRCDPISGHDNLYWYRRVMGKEIKFLLHFVKESKQDESGMPNNRFLAERTGGTYSTLKVQPAELEDSGVYFCASSQAGVGTDTQYFGPGTRLTVL.

The chain joins TRBV3-1 (or the pseudogene TRBV3-2) to TRBJ2-7, with D possibly being TRBD1 (5 bases). Trimming took off 1 base at V and 7 bases at J, with 8 bases between the two ends. From germline, CDR1 is LGHDT and CDR2 YNNKEL (reference sequence). The CDR3 spans 12 residues. As DNA, the CDR3 is TGTGCCAGCAGCCAAGGAAGGGGAGAGCAGTACTTC. The encoded protein is CASSQGRGEQYF.

The chain recombines TRBV2 with TRBJ2-2, with 7 bases that match TRBD2. V shed 2 bases and J 6 bases; nucleotides not matched to a gene: 15. This CDR3 contains 18 residues. CDR1 SNHLY and CDR2 FYNNEI come from the germline V gene. The DNA for the CDR3 is TGTGCCAGCAGTGAAAACGGACTAGGATTATTGGGCCCCGGGGAGCTGTTTTTT. It specifies CASSENGLGLLGPGELFF.